A single sample gave rise to the 18 T cell receptor beta chains below, sequenced in a study of shared clonotypes between healthy human individuals. Measured with immunoSEQ multiplex PCR; TCRdb has only the in-frame clones, and not every one. The data show 980,000 or so clones, 76% seen once. The sequenced sample was memory CD4+ T cells sorted from blood. Subset given: CD45RA-negative fraction. Source of these receptors: a young man in good health.

This chain links TRBV18 with TRBJ2-1; D tentatively fits TRBD1 or TRBD2 (7 bases each). Per the germline V gene, CDR1 is KGHSH and CDR2 is LQKENI. Trimming took 0 bases from V and 4 from J, leaving 13 bases between them. The CDR3 loop spans 16 amino acids. DNA for the CDR3: TGTGCCAGCTCACCACCCCAGGGGGGGATTTACAATGAGCAGTTCTTC. This encodes CASSPPQGGIYNEQFF.

Turning to this clone: The same CDR3 arises from other DNA sequences in this sample as well. The chain links TRBV29-1 to TRBJ1-5, with D maybe TRBD1 (5 bases). The V and J ends lost 4 bases and 0 bases respectively, with 7 bases between them. The germline V gene encodes CDR1 SQVTM and CDR2 ANQGSEA. The CDR3 has 13 amino acids. DNA for the CDR3: TGCAGCGTTGGGGGCTCTAGCAATCAGCCCCAGCATTTT. This translates into CSVGGSSNQPQHF.

For this clone: At one of its ends the junction is not consistent with the germline gene, which may arise from a read error. The CDR3 nucleotides read TGTGCCTGGGGTGTAACAGGGTCGGGGAGTGACACTGAAGCTTTCTTT. Translating gives CAWGVTGSGSDTEAFF. This rearrangement joins TRBV30 to TRBJ1-1; D may be TRBD1 (6 bases). Germline V gene sequence: CDR1 GTSNPN, CDR2 SVGIG (reference sequence). The CDR3 totals 16 residues.

This clone was seen more than once but under ten times. The chain is built from TRBV6-6 and TRBJ2-1; D perhaps matches TRBD2 (6 bases). CDR3 length: 13 residues. CDR1 and CDR2 (germline): MNHNY, SVGAGI (reference sequence). With 6 bases removed from V and 3 bases from J, the gap between germline ends came to 9 bases. CDR3 amino acids: CASSRLVYNEQFF. CDR3 sequence (DNA): TGTGCCAGCAGCCGACTAGTCTACAATGAGCAGTTCTTC.

This chain uses TRBV6-1 with TRBJ2-1; no clear D. V was trimmed by 2 bases and J by 5 bases, leaving 4 bases between them. Germline V gives CDR1 MNHNS, CDR2 SASEGT. This CDR3 contains 12 residues. CDR3: CASSERNNEQFF. The CDR3 coding sequence is TGTGCCAGCAGTGAAAGAAACAATGAGCAGTTCTTC.

This clone was seen only once. Other DNA sequences of this sample code for an identical CDR3. The rearrangement joins TRBV5-1 to TRBJ2-7; maybe TRBD1 (5 bases). Germline V gene sequence: CDR1 SGHRS, CDR2 YFSETQ. The CDR3 is made up of 14 amino acids. V was shortened by 0 bases and J by 3 bases, with 10 bases between the two germline ends. CDR3 DNA sequence: TGCGCCAGCAGCTTGGGCCAGGGCCTCTACGAGCAGTACTTC. Protein product: CASSLGQGLYEQYF.

The rearrangement links TRBV7-8 to TRBJ2-2, with unresolved D. The CDR3 consists of 12 residues. The germline V and J ends were trimmed by 1 base and 7 bases, with 4 bases remaining between them. Looked up from germline, CDR1 is SGHVS and CDR2 is FQNEAQ. The CDR3 sequence: CASSLVLGELFF. CDR3 sequence (DNA): TGTGCCAGCAGCTTAGTTCTCGGGGAGCTGTTTTTT.

This chain uses TRBV9 with TRBJ2-1; D gene unclear. CDR3 length equals 14 residues. In germline, CDR1 is SGDLS, CDR2 YYNGEE. Trimming removed 4 bases from V and 2 bases from J, with 10 bases in between. This chain's CDR3 is CASSFVTAYNEQFF. CDR3 sequence (DNA): TGTGCCAGCAGCTTCGTGACGGCCTACAATGAGCAGTTCTTC.

This clone came up a few times. This rearrangement joins TRBV11-2 to TRBJ1-4; D not resolved. Germline V CDR1 and CDR2: SGHAT, FQNNGV. CDR3 length: 13 residues. With 5 bases removed from V and 8 bases from J, the gap between germline ends came to 12 bases. The CDR3 bases are TGTGCCAGCAGCACCCGGACCGGAGAAAAACTGTTTTTT. Translation: CASSTRTGEKLFF.

This clone was seen a few times. This sequence joins TRBV18 and TRBJ2-5, with a possible D match to TRBD1 (5 bases). There are 18 residues in the CDR3. V lost 3 bases and J 2 bases, leaving 22 bases between the germline ends. CDR1 is KGHSH, CDR2 LQKENI, per germline. CDR3: CASSPTRPQAFGQETQYF. The CDR3, as DNA: TGTGCCAGCTCACCCACGAGACCACAGGCATTCGGGCAAGAGACCCAGTACTTC.

This chain joins TRBV5-1 and TRBJ2-2; D is possibly TRBD2 (5 bases). Germline V lookup: CDR1 SGHRS, CDR2 YFSETQ. The CDR3 spans 15 residues. With 0 bases removed from V and 7 bases from J, the gap between germline ends came to 13 bases. DNA for the CDR3: TGCGCCAGCAGCTTGGCCTCGGCCCGGGGCGGGGAGCTGTTTTTT. It encodes CASSLASARGGELFF.

This clone was counted a single time. CDR3 nucleotides: TGTGCCAGTAGCTTGACAGGGAACTCCTACAATGAGCAGTTCTTC. It yields the protein CASSLTGNSYNEQFF. The V gene is TRBV19, the J gene TRBJ2-1; 7 nucleotides line up with TRBD1. The junction had 5 bases not matched to a gene; V was cut back by 6 bases and J by 0 bases. Germline assignment: CDR1 LNHDA and CDR2 SQIVND (reference sequence). The CDR3 is 15 residues long.

The chain couples TRBV5-1 to TRBJ1-3; possible D gene TRBD1, 6 bases. V dropped 4 bases and J dropped 4 bases, with 18 bases sitting between them. Looked up from germline, CDR1 is SGHRS and CDR2 is YFSETQ. There are 16 residues in the CDR3. CDR3 sequence: CASSPWTDPPGNTIYF. CDR3 nucleotides: TGCGCCAGCAGCCCGTGGACAGACCCCCCGGGAAACACCATATATTTT.

This clone showed up just once. The chain links TRBV30 to TRBJ1-6, with a weak D call TRBD1 (5 bases). Trimming took off 5 bases at V and 0 bases at J, with 14 bases between the two ends. The CDR3 consists of 16 residues. Germline CDR1 is GTSNPN and CDR2 is SVGIG (reference sequence). The DNA of the CDR3 is TGTGCCTGGGCTTTGGGGGGGAGCTCCTATAATTCACCCCTCCACTTT. Encoded protein: CAWALGGSSYNSPLHF.

The chain uses TRBV7-9 and TRBJ2-3; 11 nucleotides align to TRBD1. The V gene's germline CDR1 is SEHNR and CDR2 FQNEAQ (reference sequence). The CDR3 has 15 residues. The trim removed 4 bases at V and 1 base at J, leaving 1 base unmatched. The CDR3 is CASSWDRGGTDTQYF. The CDR3 nucleotides are TGTGCCAGCAGCTGGGACAGGGGGGGCACAGATACGCAGTATTTT.

The CDR3 DNA follows: TGTGCCAGCAGTTACGGTCGGGACAGGGTAAAGGATGGCTACACCTTC. Translating gives CASSYGRDRVKDGYTF. The chain recombines TRBV6-5 with TRBJ1-2, with TRBD1 matching over 9 bases. Germline CDR1 reads MNHEY; CDR2 reads SVGAGI. The trim removed 2 bases at V and 6 bases at J, leaving 10 bases unmatched. This CDR3 region has 16 residues.

This chain links TRBV10-3 with TRBJ2-2; 13 nucleotides match TRBD2. Unmatched junction bases numbered 8, after V lost 4 bases and J lost 9 bases. Germline CDR1 ENHRY, CDR2 SYGVKD. The CDR3 spans 16 residues. CDR3 DNA: TGTGCCATCAGTGGAACTAGCGGGGGGGAGACCAGGGAGCTGTTTTTT. Its translation: CAISGTSGGETRELFF.

This clone has a count of ten or more. The chain uses TRBV5-4 and TRBJ2-2, with D possibly being TRBD1 (6 bases). The length of the CDR3 is 15 residues. Germline assignment: CDR1 SGHNT and CDR2 YYREEE (reference sequence). V was shortened by 7 bases and J by 0 bases, with 13 bases between the two germline ends. The CDR3 nucleotides read TGTGCCAGCGGGCGACAGGAGACGAACACCGGGGAGCTGTTTTTT. It is translated as CASGRQETNTGELFF.